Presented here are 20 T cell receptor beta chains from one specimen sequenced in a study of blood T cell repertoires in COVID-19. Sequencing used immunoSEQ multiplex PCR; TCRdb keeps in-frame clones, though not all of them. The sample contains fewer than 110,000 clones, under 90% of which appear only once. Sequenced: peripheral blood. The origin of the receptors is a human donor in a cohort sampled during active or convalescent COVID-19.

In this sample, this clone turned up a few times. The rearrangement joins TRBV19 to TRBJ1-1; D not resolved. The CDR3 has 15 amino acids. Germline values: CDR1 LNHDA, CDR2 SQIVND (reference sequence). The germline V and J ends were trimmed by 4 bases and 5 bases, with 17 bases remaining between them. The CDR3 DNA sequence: TGTGCCAGTAGTACTGGTTTTGACGGGAGGACTGAAGCTTTCTTT. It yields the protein CASSTGFDGRTEAFF.

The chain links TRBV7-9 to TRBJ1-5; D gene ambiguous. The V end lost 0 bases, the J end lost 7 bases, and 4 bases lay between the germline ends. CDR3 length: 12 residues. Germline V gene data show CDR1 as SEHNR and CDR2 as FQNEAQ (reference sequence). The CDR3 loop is CASSLARQPQHF. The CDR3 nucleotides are TGTGCCAGCAGCTTAGCGCGACAGCCCCAGCATTTT.

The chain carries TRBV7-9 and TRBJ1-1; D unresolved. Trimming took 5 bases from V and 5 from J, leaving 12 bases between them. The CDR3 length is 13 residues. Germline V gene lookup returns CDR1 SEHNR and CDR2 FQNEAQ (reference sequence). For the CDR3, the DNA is TGTGCCAGCAGCCCCGACAAAGCAACTGAAGCTTTCTTT. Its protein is CASSPDKATEAFF.

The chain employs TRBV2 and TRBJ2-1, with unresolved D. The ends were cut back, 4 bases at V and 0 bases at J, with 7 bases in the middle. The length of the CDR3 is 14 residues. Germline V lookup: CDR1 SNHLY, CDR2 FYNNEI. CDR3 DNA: TGTGCCAGCAGTGGCCCGGTCTCCTACAATGAGCAGTTCTTC. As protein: CASSGPVSYNEQFF.

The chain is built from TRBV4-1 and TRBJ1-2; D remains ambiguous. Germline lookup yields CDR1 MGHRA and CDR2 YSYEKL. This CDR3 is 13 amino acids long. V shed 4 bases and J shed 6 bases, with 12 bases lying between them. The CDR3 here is CASSPSGFDGYTF. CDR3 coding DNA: TGCGCCAGCAGCCCCTCCGGGTTCGATGGCTACACCTTC.

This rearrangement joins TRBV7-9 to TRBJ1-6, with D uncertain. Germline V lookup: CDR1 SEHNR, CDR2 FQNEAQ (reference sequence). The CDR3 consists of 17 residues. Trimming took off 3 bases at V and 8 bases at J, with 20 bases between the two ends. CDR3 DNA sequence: TGTGCCAGCAGCTTGCCCCCAGGTGGCCCATTGTATTCACCCCTCCACTTT. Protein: CASSLPPGGPLYSPLHF.

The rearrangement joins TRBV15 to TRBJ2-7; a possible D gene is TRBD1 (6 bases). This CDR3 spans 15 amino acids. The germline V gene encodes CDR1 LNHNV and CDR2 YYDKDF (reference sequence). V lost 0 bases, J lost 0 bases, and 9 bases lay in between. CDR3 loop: CATSREGANSYEQYF. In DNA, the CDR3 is TGTGCCACCAGCAGAGAGGGGGCCAACTCCTACGAGCAGTACTTC.

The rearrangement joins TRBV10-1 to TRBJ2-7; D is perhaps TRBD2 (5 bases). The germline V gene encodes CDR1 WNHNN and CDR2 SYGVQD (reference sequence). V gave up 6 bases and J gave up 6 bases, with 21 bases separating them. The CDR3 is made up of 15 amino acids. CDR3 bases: TGCGCCAGCAGCCTTTCTCGGGGTAATCTAGGCGAGCAGTACTTC. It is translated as CASSLSRGNLGEQYF.

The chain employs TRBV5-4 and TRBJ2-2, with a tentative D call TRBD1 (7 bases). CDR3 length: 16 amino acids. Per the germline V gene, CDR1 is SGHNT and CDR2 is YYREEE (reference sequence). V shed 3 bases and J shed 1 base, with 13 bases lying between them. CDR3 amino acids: CASSSYRGGNTGELFF. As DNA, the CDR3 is TGTGCCAGCAGCTCCTACAGGGGAGGGAACACCGGGGAGCTGTTTTTT. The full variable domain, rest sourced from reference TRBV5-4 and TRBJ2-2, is ETGVTQSPTHLIKTRGQQVTLRCSSQSGHNTVSWYQQALGQGPQFIFQYYREEENGRGNFPPRFSGLQFPNYSSELNVNALELDDSALYLCASSSYRGGNTGELFFGEGSRLTVL.

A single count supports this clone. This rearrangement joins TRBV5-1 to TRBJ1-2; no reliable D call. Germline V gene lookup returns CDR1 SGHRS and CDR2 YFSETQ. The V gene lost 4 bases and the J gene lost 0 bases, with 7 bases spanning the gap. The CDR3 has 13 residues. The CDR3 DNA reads TGCGCCAGCAGCCAGGATACTAACTATGGCTACACCTTC. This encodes CASSQDTNYGYTF.

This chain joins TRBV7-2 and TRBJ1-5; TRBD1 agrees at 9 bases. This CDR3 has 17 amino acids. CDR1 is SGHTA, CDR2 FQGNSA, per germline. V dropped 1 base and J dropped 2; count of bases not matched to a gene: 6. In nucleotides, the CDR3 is TGTGCCAGCAGCTTAGAGGGACAGGGAGGGCGCAATCAGCCCCAGCATTTT. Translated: CASSLEGQGGRNQPQHF.

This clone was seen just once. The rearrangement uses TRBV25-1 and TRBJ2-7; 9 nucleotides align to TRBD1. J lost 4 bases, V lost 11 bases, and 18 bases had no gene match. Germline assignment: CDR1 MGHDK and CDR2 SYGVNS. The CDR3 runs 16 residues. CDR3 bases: TGTGCCGGAAGTTTCGCCGGGGACAGGGCTGAGTACGAGCAGTACTTC. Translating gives CAGSFAGDRAEYEQYF.

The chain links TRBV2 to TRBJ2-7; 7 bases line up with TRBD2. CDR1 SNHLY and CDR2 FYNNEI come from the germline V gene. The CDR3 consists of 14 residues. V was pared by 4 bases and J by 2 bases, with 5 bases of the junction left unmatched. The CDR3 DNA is TGTGCCAGCAGTGCTTCTGGACTAGCCTACGAGCAGTACTTC. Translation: CASSASGLAYEQYF.

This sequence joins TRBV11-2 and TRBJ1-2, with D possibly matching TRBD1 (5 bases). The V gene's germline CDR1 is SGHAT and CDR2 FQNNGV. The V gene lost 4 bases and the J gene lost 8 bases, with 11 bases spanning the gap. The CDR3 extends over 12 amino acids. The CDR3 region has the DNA TGTGCCAGCAGCTCAGAGGGGCTCGGCTACACCTTC. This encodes CASSSEGLGYTF.

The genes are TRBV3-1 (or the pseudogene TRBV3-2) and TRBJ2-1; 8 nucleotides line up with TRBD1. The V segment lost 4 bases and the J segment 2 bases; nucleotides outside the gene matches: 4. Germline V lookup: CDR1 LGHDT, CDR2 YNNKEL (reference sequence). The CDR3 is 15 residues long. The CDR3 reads CASSPGTGTYNEQFF. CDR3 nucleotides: TGTGCCAGCAGCCCCGGGACAGGTACCTACAATGAGCAGTTCTTC.

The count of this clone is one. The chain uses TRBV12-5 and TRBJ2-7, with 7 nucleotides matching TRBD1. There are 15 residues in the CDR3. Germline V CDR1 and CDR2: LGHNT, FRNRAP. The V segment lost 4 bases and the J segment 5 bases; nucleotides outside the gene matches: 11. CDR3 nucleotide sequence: TGTGCTAGTGGTTCGATGGGGACAGTCGTGAACGAGCAGTACTTC. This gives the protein CASGSMGTVVNEQYF.

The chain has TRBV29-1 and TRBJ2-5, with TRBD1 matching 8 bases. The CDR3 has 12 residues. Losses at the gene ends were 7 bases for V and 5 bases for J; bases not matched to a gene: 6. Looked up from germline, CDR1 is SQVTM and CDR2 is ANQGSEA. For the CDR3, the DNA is TGCAGCGGACAGGGGAAGGGGGAGACCCAGTACTTC. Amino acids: CSGQGKGETQYF.

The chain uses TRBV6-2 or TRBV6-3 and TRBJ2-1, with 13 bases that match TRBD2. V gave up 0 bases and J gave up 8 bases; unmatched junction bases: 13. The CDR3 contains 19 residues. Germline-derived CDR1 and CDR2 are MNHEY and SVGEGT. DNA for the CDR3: TGTGCCAGCAGTTACTCACCCGAACTAGCGGGGGGGCTTAGGGATGAGCAGTTCTTC. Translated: CASSYSPELAGGLRDEQFF.

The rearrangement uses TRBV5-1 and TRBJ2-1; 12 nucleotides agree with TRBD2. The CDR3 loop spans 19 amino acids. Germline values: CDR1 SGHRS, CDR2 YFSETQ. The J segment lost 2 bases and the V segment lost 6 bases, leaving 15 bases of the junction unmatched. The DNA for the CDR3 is TGCGCCAGCACCCCCCTCGGGACTAGCGGGCTGAAGGCCTACAATGAGCAGTTCTTC. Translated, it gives CASTPLGTSGLKAYNEQFF. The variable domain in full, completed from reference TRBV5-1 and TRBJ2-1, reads KAGVTQTPRYLIKTRGQQVTLSCSPISGHRSVSWYQQTPGQGLQFLFEYFSETQRNKGNFPGRFSGRQFSNSRSEMNVSTLELGDSALYLCASTPLGTSGLKAYNEQFFGPGTRLTVL.

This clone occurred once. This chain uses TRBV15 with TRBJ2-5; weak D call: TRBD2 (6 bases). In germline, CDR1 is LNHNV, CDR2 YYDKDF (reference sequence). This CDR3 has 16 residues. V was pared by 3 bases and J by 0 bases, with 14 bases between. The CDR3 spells CATSRGLTSYQETQYF. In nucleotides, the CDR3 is TGTGCCACCAGCAGGGGACTGACTTCTTACCAAGAGACCCAGTACTTC.